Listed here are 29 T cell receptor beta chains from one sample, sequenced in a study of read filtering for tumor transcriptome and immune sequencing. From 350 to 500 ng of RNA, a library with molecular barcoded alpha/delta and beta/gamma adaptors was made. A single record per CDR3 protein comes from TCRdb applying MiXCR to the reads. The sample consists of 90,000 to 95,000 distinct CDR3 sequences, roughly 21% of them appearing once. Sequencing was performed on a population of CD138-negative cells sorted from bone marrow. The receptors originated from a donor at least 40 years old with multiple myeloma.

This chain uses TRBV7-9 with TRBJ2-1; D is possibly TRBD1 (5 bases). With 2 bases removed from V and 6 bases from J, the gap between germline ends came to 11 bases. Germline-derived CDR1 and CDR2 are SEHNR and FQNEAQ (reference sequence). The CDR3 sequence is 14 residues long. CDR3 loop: CASSLLSGSNEQFF. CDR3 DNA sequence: TGTGCCAGCAGCTTACTTTCAGGGTCCAATGAGCAGTTCTTC.

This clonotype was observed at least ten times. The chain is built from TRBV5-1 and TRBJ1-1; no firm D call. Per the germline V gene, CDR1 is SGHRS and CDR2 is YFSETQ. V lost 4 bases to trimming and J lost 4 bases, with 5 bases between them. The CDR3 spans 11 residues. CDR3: CASSDSTEAFF. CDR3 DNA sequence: TGCGCCAGCAGCGATTCCACTGAAGCTTTCTTT.

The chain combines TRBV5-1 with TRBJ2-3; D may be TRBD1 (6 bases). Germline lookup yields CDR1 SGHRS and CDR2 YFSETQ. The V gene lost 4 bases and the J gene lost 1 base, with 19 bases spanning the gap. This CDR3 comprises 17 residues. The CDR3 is CASSTSPQGMGTDTQYF. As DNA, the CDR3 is TGCGCCAGCAGCACAAGCCCTCAGGGGATGGGCACAGATACGCAGTATTTT. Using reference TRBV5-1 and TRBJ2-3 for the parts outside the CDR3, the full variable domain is KAGVTQTPRYLIKTRGQQVTLSCSPISGHRSVSWYQQTPGQGLQFLFEYFSETQRNKGNFPGRFSGRQFSNSRSEMNVSTLELGDSALYLCASSTSPQGMGTDTQYFGPGTRLTVL.

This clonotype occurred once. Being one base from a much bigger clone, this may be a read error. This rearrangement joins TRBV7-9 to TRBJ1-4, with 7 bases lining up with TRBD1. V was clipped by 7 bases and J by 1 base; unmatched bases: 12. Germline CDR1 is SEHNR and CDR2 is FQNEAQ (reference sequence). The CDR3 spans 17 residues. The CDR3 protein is CASNQGKGAQTNEKLFF. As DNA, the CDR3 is TGTGCCAGCAACCAAGGGAAGGGGGCTCAAACTAATGAAAAACTGTTTTTT.

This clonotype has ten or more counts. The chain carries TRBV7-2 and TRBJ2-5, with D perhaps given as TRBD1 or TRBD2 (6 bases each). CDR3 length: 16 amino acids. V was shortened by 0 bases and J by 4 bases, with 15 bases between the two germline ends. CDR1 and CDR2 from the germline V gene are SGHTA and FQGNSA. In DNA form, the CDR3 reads TGTGCCAGCAGCTTAGCGCTTGGAAGGGGGGCAGAGACCCAGTACTTC. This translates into CASSLALGRGAETQYF.

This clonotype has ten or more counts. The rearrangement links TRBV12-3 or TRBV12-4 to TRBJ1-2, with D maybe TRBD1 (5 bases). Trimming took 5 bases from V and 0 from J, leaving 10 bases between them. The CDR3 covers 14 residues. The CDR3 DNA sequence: TGTGCCAGCAGTCAGACAGAAGCTAACTATGGCTACACCTTC. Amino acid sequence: CASSQTEANYGYTF.

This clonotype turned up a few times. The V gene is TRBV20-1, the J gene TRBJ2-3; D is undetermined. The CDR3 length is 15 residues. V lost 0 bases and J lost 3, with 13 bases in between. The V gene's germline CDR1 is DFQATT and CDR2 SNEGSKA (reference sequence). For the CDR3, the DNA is TGCAGTGCTAGAGATATCAGGTTGTCGACAGATACGCAGTATTTT. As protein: CSARDIRLSTDTQYF.

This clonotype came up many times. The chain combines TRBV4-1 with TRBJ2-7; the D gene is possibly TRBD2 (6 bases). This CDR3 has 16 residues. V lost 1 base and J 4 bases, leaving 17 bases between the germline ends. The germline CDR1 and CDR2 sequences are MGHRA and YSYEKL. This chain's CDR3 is CASSQGGGTGLYEQYF. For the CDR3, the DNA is TGCGCCAGCAGCCAAGGGGGCGGGACGGGTCTTTACGAGCAGTACTTC.

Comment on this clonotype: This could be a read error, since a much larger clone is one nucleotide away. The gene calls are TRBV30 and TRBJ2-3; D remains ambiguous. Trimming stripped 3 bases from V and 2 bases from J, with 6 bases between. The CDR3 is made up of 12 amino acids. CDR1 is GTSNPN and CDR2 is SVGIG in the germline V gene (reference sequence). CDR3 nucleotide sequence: TGTGCCTGGAGGGGGTACACAGATACGCAGTATTTT. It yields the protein CAWRGYTDTQYF.

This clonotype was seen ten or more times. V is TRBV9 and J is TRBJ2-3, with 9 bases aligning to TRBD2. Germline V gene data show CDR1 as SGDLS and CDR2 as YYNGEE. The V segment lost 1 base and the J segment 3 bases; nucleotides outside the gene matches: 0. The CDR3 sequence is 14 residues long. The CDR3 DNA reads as TGTGCCAGCAGCGTACTAGCGGGGACAGATACGCAGTATTTT. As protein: CASSVLAGTDTQYF.

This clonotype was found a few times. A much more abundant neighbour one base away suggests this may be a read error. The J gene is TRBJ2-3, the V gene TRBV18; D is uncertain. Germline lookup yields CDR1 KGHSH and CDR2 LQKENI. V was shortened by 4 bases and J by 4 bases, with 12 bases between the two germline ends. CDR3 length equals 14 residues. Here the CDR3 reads CASSLGLSADTQYF. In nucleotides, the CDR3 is TGTGCCAGCTCACTAGGTCTTTCCGCAGATACGCAGTATTTT.

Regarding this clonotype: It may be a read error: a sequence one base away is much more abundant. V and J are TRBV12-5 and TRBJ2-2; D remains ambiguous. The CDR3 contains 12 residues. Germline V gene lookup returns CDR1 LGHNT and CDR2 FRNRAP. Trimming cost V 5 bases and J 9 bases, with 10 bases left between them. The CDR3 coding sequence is TGTGCTAGTGGTCTACATGACCGGGAGCTGTTTTTT. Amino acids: CASGLHDRELFF.

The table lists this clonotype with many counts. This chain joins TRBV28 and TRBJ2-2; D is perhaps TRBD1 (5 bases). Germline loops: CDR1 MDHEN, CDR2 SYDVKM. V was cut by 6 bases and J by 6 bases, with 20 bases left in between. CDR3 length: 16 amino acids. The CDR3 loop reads CASSPFGRGKPGELFF. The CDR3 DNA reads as TGTGCCAGCAGCCCCTTCGGAAGGGGCAAACCCGGGGAGCTGTTTTTT.

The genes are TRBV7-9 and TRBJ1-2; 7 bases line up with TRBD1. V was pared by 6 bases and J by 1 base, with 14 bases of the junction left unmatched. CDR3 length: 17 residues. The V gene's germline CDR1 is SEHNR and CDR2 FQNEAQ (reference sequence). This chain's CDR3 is CASRLFADRIFNYGYTF. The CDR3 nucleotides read TGTGCCAGCAGATTATTCGCGGACAGGATTTTTAACTATGGCTACACCTTC. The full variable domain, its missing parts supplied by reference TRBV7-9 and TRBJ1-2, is DTGVSQNPRHKITKRGQNVTFRCDPISEHNRLYWYRQTLGQGPEFLTYFQNEAQLEKSRLLSDRFSAERPKGSFSTLEIQRTEQGDSAMYLCASRLFADRIFNYGYTFGSGTRLTVV.

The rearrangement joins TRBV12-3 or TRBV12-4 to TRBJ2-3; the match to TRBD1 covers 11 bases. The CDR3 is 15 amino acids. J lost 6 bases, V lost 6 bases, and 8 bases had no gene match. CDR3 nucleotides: TGTGCCAGCAGCCCCTCGGACAGGGGGCAGGATACGCAGTATTTT. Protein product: CASSPSDRGQDTQYF.

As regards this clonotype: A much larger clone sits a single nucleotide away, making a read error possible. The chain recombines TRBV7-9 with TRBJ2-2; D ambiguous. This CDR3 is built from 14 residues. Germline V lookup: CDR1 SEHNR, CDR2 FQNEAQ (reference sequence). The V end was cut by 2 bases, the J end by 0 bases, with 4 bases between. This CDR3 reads CASSLRPNTGELFF. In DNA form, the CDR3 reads TGTGCCAGCAGCTTACGTCCGAACACCGGGGAGCTGTTTTTT.

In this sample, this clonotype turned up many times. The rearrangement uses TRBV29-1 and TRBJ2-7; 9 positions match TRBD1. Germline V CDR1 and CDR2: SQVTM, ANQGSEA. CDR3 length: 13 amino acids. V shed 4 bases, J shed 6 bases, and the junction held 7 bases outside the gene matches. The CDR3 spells CSVVQGQGREQYF. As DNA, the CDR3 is TGCAGCGTTGTTCAGGGACAGGGCCGCGAGCAGTACTTC.

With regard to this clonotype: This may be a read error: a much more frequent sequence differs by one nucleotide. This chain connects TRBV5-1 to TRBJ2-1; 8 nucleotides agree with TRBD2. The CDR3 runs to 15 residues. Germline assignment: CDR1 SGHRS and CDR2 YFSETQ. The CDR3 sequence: CASGSGGGNPNVQFF. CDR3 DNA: TGCGCCAGCGGCTCCGGCGGGGGGAACCCCAATGTGCAGTTCTTC. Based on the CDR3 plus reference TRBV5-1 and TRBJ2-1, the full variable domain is KAGVTQTPRYLIKTRGQQVTLSCSPISGHRSVSWYQQTPGQGLQFLFEYFSETQRNKGNFPGRFSGRQFSNSRSEMNVSTLELGDSALYLCASGSGGGNPNVQFFGPGTRLTVL.

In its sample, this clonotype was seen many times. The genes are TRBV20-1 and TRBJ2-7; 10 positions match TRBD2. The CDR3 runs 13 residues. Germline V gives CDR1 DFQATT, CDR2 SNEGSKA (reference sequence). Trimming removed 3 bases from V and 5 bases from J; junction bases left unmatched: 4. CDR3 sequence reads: CSASLGTSDEQYF. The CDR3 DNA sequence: TGCAGTGCTAGCCTCGGGACTAGCGACGAGCAGTACTTC.

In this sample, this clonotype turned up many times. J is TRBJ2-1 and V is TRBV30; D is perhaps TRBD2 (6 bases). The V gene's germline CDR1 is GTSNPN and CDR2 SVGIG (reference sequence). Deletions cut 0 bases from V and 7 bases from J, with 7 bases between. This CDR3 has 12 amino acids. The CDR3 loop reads CAWSVRGNEQFF. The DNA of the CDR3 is TGTGCCTGGAGTGTACGGGGGAATGAGCAGTTCTTC.

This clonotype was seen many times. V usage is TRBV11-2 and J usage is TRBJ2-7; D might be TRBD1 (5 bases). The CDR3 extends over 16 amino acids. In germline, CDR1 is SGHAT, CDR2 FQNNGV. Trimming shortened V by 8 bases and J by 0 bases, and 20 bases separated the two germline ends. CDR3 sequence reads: CASSDLGMGLSYEQYF. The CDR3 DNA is TGTGCCAGCTCGGACCTAGGTATGGGGCTCTCCTACGAGCAGTACTTC.

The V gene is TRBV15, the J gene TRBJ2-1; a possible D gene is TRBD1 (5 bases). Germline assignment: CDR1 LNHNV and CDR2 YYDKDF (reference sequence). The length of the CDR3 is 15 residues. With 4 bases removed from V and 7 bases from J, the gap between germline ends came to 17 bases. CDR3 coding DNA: TGTGCCACCAGCACCCCTATTCAGGGTGGAAATGAGCAGTTCTTC. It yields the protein CATSTPIQGGNEQFF. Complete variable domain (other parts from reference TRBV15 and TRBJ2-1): DAMVIQNPRYQVTQFGKPVTLSCSQTLNHNVMYWYQQKSSQAPKLLFHYYDKDFNNEADTPDNFQSRRPNTSFCFLDIRSPGLGDTAMYLCATSTPIQGGNEQFFGPGTRLTVL.

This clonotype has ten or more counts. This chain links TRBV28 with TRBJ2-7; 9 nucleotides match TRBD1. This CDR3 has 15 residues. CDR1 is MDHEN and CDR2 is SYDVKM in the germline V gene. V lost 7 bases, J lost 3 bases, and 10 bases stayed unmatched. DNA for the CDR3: TGTGCCAGCAAATTAGGACAGGGGCCGGGCTACGAGCAGTACTTC. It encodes CASKLGQGPGYEQYF.

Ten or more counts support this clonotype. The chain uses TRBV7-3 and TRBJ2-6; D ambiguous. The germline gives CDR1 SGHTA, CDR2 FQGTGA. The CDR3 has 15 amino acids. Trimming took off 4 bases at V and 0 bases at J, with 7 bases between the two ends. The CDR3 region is CASSSSYSGANVLTF. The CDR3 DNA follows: TGTGCCAGCAGCTCGTCCTACTCTGGGGCCAACGTCCTGACTTTC.

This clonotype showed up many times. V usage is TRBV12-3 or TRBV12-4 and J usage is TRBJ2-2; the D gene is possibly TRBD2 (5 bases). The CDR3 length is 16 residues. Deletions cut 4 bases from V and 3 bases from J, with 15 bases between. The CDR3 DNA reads TGTGCCAGCAGTTCCCATAGGTGGGGAGACACCGGGGAGCTGTTTTTT. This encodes CASSSHRWGDTGELFF.

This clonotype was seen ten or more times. The CDR3, as DNA: TGTGCCAGCAGCTCTCCACAGGGGACAGGAACAGATACGCAGTATTTT. It specifies CASSSPQGTGTDTQYF. The V gene is TRBV11-2, the J gene TRBJ2-3, with TRBD1 matching 8 bases. Trimming removed 4 bases from V and 3 bases from J; junction bases left unmatched: 9. The CDR3 spans 16 residues. CDR1 and CDR2 (germline): SGHAT, FQNNGV.

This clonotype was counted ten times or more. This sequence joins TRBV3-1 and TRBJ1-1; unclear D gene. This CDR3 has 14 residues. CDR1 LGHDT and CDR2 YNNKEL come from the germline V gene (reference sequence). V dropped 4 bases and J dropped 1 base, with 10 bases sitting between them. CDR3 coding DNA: TGTGCCAGCAGCCGGATTGCCTCGAACACTGAAGCTTTCTTT. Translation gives CASSRIASNTEAFF.

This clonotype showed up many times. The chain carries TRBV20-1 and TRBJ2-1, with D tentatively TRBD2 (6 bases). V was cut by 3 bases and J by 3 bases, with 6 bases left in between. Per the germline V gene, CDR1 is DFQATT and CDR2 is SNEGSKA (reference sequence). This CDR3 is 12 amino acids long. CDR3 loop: CSASGSYNEQFF. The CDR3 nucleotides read TGCAGTGCTAGCGGGAGCTACAATGAGCAGTTCTTC.

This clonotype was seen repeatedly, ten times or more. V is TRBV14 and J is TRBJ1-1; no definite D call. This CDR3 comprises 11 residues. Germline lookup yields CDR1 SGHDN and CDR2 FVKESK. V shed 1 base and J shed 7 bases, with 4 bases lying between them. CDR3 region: CASSQGIEAFF. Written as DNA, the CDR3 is TGTGCCAGCAGCCAAGGGATTGAAGCTTTCTTT.